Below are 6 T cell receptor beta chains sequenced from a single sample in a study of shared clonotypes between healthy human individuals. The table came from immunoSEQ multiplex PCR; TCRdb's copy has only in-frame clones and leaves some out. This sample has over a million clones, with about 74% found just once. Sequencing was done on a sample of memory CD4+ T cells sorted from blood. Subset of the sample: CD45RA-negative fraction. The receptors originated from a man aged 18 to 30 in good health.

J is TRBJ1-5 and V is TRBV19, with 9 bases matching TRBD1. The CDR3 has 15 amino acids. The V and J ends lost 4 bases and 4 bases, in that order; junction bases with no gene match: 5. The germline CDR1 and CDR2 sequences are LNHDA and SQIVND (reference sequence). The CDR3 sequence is CASSTLTGGNQPQHF. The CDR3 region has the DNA TGTGCCAGTAGTACTCTGACAGGGGGTAATCAGCCCCAGCATTTT.

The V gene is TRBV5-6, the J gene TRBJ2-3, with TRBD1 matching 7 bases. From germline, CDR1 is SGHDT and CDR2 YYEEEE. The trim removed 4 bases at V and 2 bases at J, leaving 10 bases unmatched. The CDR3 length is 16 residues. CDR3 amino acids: CASSGLTGQLTDTQYF. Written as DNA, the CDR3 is TGTGCCAGCAGCGGGTTAACGGGACAGCTCACAGATACGCAGTATTTT.

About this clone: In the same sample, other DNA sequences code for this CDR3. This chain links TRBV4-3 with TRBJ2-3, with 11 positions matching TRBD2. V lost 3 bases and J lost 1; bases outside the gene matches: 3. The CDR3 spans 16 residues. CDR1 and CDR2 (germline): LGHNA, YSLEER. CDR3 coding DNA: TGCGCCAGCAGCCAGGAGGGACTAGCGGGCACAGATACGCAGTATTTT. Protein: CASSQEGLAGTDTQYF.

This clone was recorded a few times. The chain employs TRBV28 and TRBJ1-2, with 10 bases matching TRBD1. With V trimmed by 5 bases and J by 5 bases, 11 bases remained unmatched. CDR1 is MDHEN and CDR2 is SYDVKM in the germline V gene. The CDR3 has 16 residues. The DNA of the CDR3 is TGTGCCAGCAGTCGGGACAGGGGCCCGAACAAATATGGCTACACCTTC. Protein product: CASSRDRGPNKYGYTF.

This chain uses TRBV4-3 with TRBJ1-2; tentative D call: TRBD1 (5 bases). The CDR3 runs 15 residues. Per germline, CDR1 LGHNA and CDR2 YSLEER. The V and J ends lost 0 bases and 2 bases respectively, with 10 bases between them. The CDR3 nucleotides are TGCGCCAGCAGCCAAGACGGGGGTTTAAACTATGGCTACACCTTC. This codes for CASSQDGGLNYGYTF.

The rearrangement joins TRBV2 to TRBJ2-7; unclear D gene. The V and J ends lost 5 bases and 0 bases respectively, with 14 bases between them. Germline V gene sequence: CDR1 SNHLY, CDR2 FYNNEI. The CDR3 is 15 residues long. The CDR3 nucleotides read TGTGCCAGCAGTCTAGGGCCTCTTAGCTCCTACGAGCAGTACTTC. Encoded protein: CASSLGPLSSYEQYF.